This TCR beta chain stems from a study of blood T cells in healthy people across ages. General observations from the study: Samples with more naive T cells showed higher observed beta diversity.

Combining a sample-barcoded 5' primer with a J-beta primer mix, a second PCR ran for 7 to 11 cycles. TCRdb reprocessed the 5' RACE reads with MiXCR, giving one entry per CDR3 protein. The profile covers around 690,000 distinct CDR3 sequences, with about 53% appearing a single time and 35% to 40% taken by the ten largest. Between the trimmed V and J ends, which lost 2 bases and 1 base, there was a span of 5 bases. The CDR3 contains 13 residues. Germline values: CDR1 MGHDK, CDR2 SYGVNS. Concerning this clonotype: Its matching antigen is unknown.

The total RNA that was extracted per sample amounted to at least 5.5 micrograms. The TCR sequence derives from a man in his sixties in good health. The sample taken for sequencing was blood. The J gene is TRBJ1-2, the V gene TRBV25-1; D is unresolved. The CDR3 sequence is CASSEPRNYGYTF. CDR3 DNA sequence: TGTGCCAGCAGTGAACCCCGTAACTATGGCTACACCTTC.